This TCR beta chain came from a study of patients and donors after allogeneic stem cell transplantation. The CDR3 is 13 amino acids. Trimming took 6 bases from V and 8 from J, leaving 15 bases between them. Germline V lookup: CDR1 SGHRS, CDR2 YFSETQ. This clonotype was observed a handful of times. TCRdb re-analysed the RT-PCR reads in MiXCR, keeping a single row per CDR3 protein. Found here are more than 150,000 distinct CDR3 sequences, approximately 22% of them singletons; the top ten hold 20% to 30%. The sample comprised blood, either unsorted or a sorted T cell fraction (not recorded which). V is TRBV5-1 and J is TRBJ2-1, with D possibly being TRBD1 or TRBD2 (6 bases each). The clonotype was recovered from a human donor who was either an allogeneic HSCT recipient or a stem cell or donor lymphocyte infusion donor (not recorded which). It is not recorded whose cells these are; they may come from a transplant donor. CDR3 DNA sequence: TGCGCCAGCACCCGGGGGCAGGGCGATGAGCAGTTCTTC. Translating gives CASTRGQGDEQFF. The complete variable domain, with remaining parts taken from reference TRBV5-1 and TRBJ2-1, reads KAGVTQTPRYLIKTRGQQVTLSCSPISGHRSVSWYQQTPGQGLQFLFEYFSETQRNKGNFPGRFSGRQFSNSRSEMNVSTLELGDSALYLCASTRGQGDEQFFGPGTRLTVL.